The entry below describes one T cell receptor beta chain. Here immunoSEQ multiplex PCR was the method, and the copy in TCRdb shows in-frame clones only, minus some. The sample includes tens of thousands of clones, about 93% of them seen just once. These data come from a study of T cell changes during pregnancy in multiple sclerosis. The V gene end was trimmed by 6 bases and the J gene end by 2 bases; junction bases not matched to a gene: 8. Germline values: CDR1 LNHDA, CDR2 SQIVND (reference sequence). The CDR3 is 15 amino acids. The sequence came from a female donor with multiple sclerosis, enrolled in a pregnancy study. The chain combines TRBV19 with TRBJ2-5; 8 nucleotides align to TRBD1. The source material was CD8+ T cells from peripheral blood mononuclear cells, sampled in the second trimester of pregnancy. CDR3 amino acids: CASSQGALVQETQYF. The CDR3 DNA reads TGTGCCAGTAGCCAGGGGGCGTTGGTACAAGAGACCCAGTACTTC.